The subject of this entry is one TCR beta chain. Its antigen is currently unknown. The naive CD8 fraction comprised CD45RO-negative cells positively selected for CCR7 and excluded terminally differentiated effector memory CD45RA+ cells. HIV-negative, healthy adults without recent acute infections or vaccinations were the donors. Deep-level assay runs were performed. DNA at 200 ng, some 31,000 T cell genomes, went into sorted-subset replicate PCRs. Generated by immunoSEQ multiplex PCR, the TCRdb table keeps only in-frame clones and is missing some. The sample yields around 700,000 clones, 92% seen once. After removal of 4 bases from V and 7 bases from J, the junction contained 5 bases not matched to a gene. Germline V lookup: CDR1 SGDLS, CDR2 YYNGEE. The length of the CDR3 is 13 residues. The sample belongs to a study of shared clonotypes between healthy human individuals. Whole-study findings and limits: How much donors shared clonotypes was expected to be affected by sequencing depth.

Sequencing input: naive CD8+ T cells sorted from blood. The sequence came from a man aged 25 to 40 in good health. The J gene is TRBJ1-2, the V gene TRBV9; the match to TRBD1 covers 9 bases. The CDR3 region is CASSTTGGSGYTF. The CDR3 DNA reads as TGTGCCAGCAGCACCACAGGGGGCTCTGGCTACACCTTC. Looking up the rest from reference TRBV9 and TRBJ1-2 gives the full variable domain: DSGVTQTPKHLITATGQRVTLRCSPRSGDLSVYWYQQSLDQGLQFLIQYYNGEERAKGNILERFSAQQFPDLHSELNLSSLELGDSALYFCASSTTGGSGYTFGSGTRLTVV.